Many counts were recorded for the clone carrying this TCR beta chain. What it binds is not known. This specimen belongs to a study of metastatic and nonmetastatic thyroid tumors. Across the study: The study looked at repertoires side by side in blood and in tumor or nodule tissue from malignant and benign thyroid patients.

No treatment had been given to any patient before thyroid surgery. Findings and limits, study-wide: Versus benign nodules, malignant thyroid tumors reportedly had significantly higher TCR beta diversity, in blood and tumor.

This CDR3 region has 15 residues. Germline values: CDR1 MNHEY, CDR2 SMNVEV (reference sequence). V gave up 6 bases and J gave up 0 bases, with 12 bases separating them. Methods used by the authors: Construction of a distant-metastasis classifier for papillary thyroid cancer relied on CDR3 differences across clinicopathological groups. TCRdb reassembled clones from the PCR reads with MiXCR. The authors' filters were not applied to this entry. The table shows around 20,000 clones, with approximately 10% occurring only once. This TCR was sampled from a female donor with papillary thyroid cancer or a benign thyroid nodule (not recorded which). Some clones in this sample may be carry-over from other donors' samples. Sequencing used blood. This chain uses TRBV27 with TRBJ2-1; a weak D match, TRBD2 (6 bases). The CDR3 bases are TGTGCCAGCAGCCTTAGCGGTTCCTCCTACAATGAGCAGTTCTTC. Translation: CASSLSGSSYNEQFF.